The clone carrying this T cell receptor beta chain was seen a handful of times. The CDR3 extends over 15 amino acids. V dropped 5 bases and J dropped 0 bases, with 13 bases sitting between them. Germline lookup yields CDR1 MNHNS and CDR2 SASEGT. The sample originates from a study of patients and donors after allogeneic stem cell transplantation. TCRdb analysed the RT-PCR reads with MiXCR anew, one entry per CDR3 protein. This table has hundreds of thousands of distinct CDR3 sequences, 16% appearing once. The chain joins TRBV6-1 to TRBJ2-5; the D call may be TRBD1 or TRBD2 (5 bases each). This clonotype was obtained from a human donor who was either an allogeneic HSCT recipient or a stem cell or donor lymphocyte infusion donor (not recorded which). It is not recorded whose cells these are; they may come from a transplant donor. The material sequenced was blood, either unsorted or a sorted T cell fraction (not recorded which). The CDR3 sequence: CASSQMWGNQETQYF. CDR3 coding DNA: TGTGCCAGCAGTCAGATGTGGGGGAACCAAGAGACCCAGTACTTC.